Shown below are 26 T cell receptor beta chains from a single sample sequenced in a study of blood T cell repertoires in COVID-19. Assay used: immunoSEQ multiplex PCR; TCRdb lists only in-frame clones, some missing. Of fewer than 400,000 clones in the sample, roughly 90% were seen once. The sequenced sample was PBMCs or T cells enriched from blood (not recorded which). The receptors stem from a man between 60 and 70 years old who had recovered from COVID-19.

This chain connects TRBV19 to TRBJ2-7, with TRBD2 identical over 14 bases. V was pared by 5 bases and J by 0 bases, with 9 bases of the junction left unmatched. CDR3 length: 18 residues. Germline CDR1 is LNHDA and CDR2 is SQIVND (reference sequence). The CDR3 DNA is TGTGCCAGTAGTCGCCCGACCGGGACTAGCGGGAGCTCCTACGAGCAGTACTTC. Translated, it gives CASSRPTGTSGSSYEQYF. The full variable domain, its missing parts supplied by reference TRBV19 and TRBJ2-7, is DGGITQSPKYLFRKEGQNVTLSCEQNLNHDAMYWYRQDPGQGLRLIYYSQIVNDFQKGDIAEGYSVSREKKESFPLTVTSAQKNPTAFYLCASSRPTGTSGSSYEQYFGPGTRLTVT.

The chain carries TRBV19 and TRBJ2-7, with TRBD1 matching over 7 bases. There are 12 residues in the CDR3. With V trimmed by 6 bases and J by 3 bases, 2 bases remained unmatched. Looked up from germline, CDR1 is LNHDA and CDR2 is SQIVND (reference sequence). The CDR3 nucleotides are TGTGCCAGTAGCAGGGACAGCTACGAGCAGTACTTC. This encodes CASSRDSYEQYF.

This chain joins TRBV6-2 or TRBV6-3 and TRBJ1-2; 8 positions agree with TRBD1. The CDR3 has 15 amino acids. The V gene end was trimmed by 6 bases and the J gene end by 0 bases; junction bases not matched to a gene: 6. Germline CDR1 MNHEY, CDR2 SVGEGT. As DNA, the CDR3 is TGTGCCAGCAGCTCTACAGGGGGAGCTAACTATGGCTACACCTTC. Protein: CASSSTGGANYGYTF.

The chain is built from TRBV6-4 and TRBJ1-2; 9 bases align to TRBD1. This CDR3 has 14 residues. With V trimmed by 5 bases and J by 6 bases, 7 bases remained unmatched. In germline, CDR1 is MRHNA, CDR2 SNTAGT. This CDR3 is CASSQTGGLNGYTF. CDR3 in DNA: TGTGCCAGCAGTCAGACAGGGGGTTTAAATGGCTACACCTTC.

The chain links TRBV4-1 to TRBJ2-5; 11 nucleotides align to TRBD1. The J segment lost 4 bases and the V segment lost 1 base, leaving 5 bases of the junction unmatched. CDR3 length equals 16 residues. Per the germline V gene, CDR1 is MGHRA and CDR2 is YSYEKL. The CDR3 region has the DNA TGCGCCAGCAGCCAAGGAGGCGGGACAGGGGGAGAGACCCAGTACTTC. Protein sequence: CASSQGGGTGGETQYF.

V usage is TRBV27 and J usage is TRBJ2-2; no reliable D call. V lost 8 bases and J lost 1, with 5 bases in between. This CDR3 has 12 amino acids. Per the germline V gene, CDR1 is MNHEY and CDR2 is SMNVEV (reference sequence). The CDR3 sequence is CASARNTGELFF. CDR3 in DNA: TGTGCCAGCGCGAGGAACACCGGGGAGCTGTTTTTT.

This clone was picked up one time. CDR3 bases: TGTGCCAGTAGTATAGTGTCGAGCGGCTCCTACGAGCAGTACTTC. It specifies CASSIVSSGSYEQYF. The rearrangement links TRBV19 to TRBJ2-7, with D tentatively TRBD2 (5 bases). The CDR3 is made up of 15 amino acids. From germline, CDR1 is LNHDA and CDR2 SQIVND (reference sequence). Trimming removed 1 base from V and 0 bases from J, with 10 bases in between.

This chain joins TRBV7-9 and TRBJ1-1; TRBD1 matches 8 bases. V dropped 5 bases and J dropped 2; count of bases not matched to a gene: 10. Germline assignment: CDR1 SEHNR and CDR2 FQNEAQ (reference sequence). The CDR3 extends over 16 amino acids. The CDR3 spells CASSHRQGPSNTEAFF. CDR3 coding DNA: TGTGCCAGCAGCCACAGACAGGGGCCCTCCAACACTGAAGCTTTCTTT.

The chain employs TRBV12-3 or TRBV12-4 and TRBJ1-2; maybe TRBD1 (5 bases). Trimming cost V 3 bases and J 6 bases, with 8 bases left between them. This CDR3 is 12 amino acids long. The CDR3 region has the DNA TGTGCCAGCAGTTTTGCGGGGGATGGCTACACCTTC. Protein: CASSFAGDGYTF.

The chain has TRBV7-2 and TRBJ1-1; D may be TRBD1 (5 bases). Trimming removed 5 bases at V and 1 base at J, with 14 bases between. CDR3 length: 15 amino acids. Germline values: CDR1 SGHTA, CDR2 FQGNSA. This CDR3 is CASSAQIGANTEAFF. Here the CDR3 DNA reads TGTGCCAGCAGCGCCCAAATTGGGGCGAACACTGAAGCTTTCTTT.

V gene TRBV28 combines with J gene TRBJ1-6; 7 positions agree with TRBD1. This CDR3 has 14 residues. CDR1 and CDR2 from the germline V gene are MDHEN and SYDVKM. V lost 2 bases, J lost 9 bases, and 4 bases stayed unmatched. For the CDR3, the DNA is TGTGCCAGCAGTTTAGTACAGGGGCCTTCACCCCTCCACTTT. Translating gives CASSLVQGPSPLHF. The variable domain in full, with the rest retrieved from reference TRBV28 and TRBJ1-6, is DVKVTQSSRYLVKRTGEKVFLECVQDMDHENMFWYRQDPGLGLRLIYFSYDVKMKEKGDIPEGYSVSREKKERFSLILESASTNQTSMYLCASSLVQGPSPLHFGNGTRLTVT.

The chain is built from TRBV5-4 and TRBJ2-7; 8 nucleotides agree with TRBD1. This CDR3 has 15 residues. CDR1 and CDR2 from the germline V gene are SGHNT and YYREEE (reference sequence). The junction had 9 bases not matched to a gene; V was cut back by 4 bases and J by 3 bases. The CDR3 nucleotides read TGTGCCAGCAGCAAGCACTTACAGGGGGGCTACGAGCAGTACTTC. Encoded protein: CASSKHLQGGYEQYF.

The chain employs TRBV7-6 and TRBJ2-5; no clear D. The CDR3 is 16 amino acids. In germline, CDR1 is SGHVS, CDR2 FNYEAQ. The ends were cut back, 2 bases at V and 1 base at J, with 14 bases in the middle. CDR3 amino acids: CASSLRVPSAQETQYF. The CDR3, as DNA: TGTGCCAGCAGCTTACGGGTCCCCAGCGCCCAAGAGACCCAGTACTTC.

The chain recombines TRBV11-2 with TRBJ2-5; TRBD1 agrees at 10 bases. V was clipped by 4 bases and J by 5 bases; unmatched bases: 7. Germline-derived CDR1 and CDR2 are SGHAT and FQNNGV. The CDR3 extends over 15 amino acids. CDR3 residues: CASSYQTGGFETQYF. The CDR3 nucleotides are TGTGCCAGCAGCTACCAGACAGGGGGCTTTGAGACCCAGTACTTC.

CDR3 protein: CASSLRFDTQYF. For the CDR3, the DNA is TGTGCCAGCAGCCTACGTTTCGATACGCAGTATTTT. The rearrangement joins TRBV7-2 to TRBJ2-3; D unclear. CDR3 size: 12 residues. Trimming pared 5 bases from V and 6 bases from J, leaving 9 bases between. The germline V gene has CDR1 SGHTA and CDR2 FQGNSA.

The chain recombines TRBV9 with TRBJ1-2; D gene uncertain. The CDR3 sequence is 14 residues long. The germline V gene encodes CDR1 SGDLS and CDR2 YYNGEE. The germline V and J ends were trimmed by 2 bases and 1 base, with 9 bases remaining between them. In DNA, the CDR3 is TGTGCCAGCAGCGTTCTCCCAGATAACTATGGCTACACCTTC. Translated, it gives CASSVLPDNYGYTF.

The V and J genes are TRBV28 and TRBJ1-3; 9 nucleotides agree with TRBD1. CDR3 size: 16 residues. With 0 bases clipped from V and 0 bases from J, the junction kept 0 bases outside the gene matches. Germline CDR1 reads MDHEN; CDR2 reads SYDVKM. CDR3 DNA: TGTGCCAGCAGTTTATGGGGACAGGGCTCTGGAAACACCATATATTTT. This gives the protein CASSLWGQGSGNTIYF.

The chain links TRBV10-3 to TRBJ2-1; 11 bases agree with TRBD2. V lost 6 bases to trimming and J lost 5 bases; unmatched junction nucleotides: 3. This CDR3 is built from 14 residues. Germline loops: CDR1 ENHRY, CDR2 SYGVKD. The CDR3 nucleotides are TGTGCCATCAGCCGACTAGCGGGGAACAATGAGCAGTTCTTC. Its translation is CAISRLAGNNEQFF.

This chain connects TRBV6-2 or TRBV6-3 to TRBJ2-7; 8 nucleotides match TRBD2. There are 17 residues in the CDR3. V lost 4 bases and J lost 2; bases outside the gene matches: 13. Germline values: CDR1 MNHEY, CDR2 SVGEGT. Here the CDR3 reads CASSSLLAGGNPYEQYF. As DNA, the CDR3 is TGTGCCAGCAGTTCCCTCCTAGCGGGTGGGAACCCCTACGAGCAGTACTTC.

The chain couples TRBV2 to TRBJ2-1; D remains ambiguous. Trimming left V 4 bases short and J 0 bases short, with 10 bases between. Per germline, CDR1 SNHLY and CDR2 FYNNEI. CDR3 length equals 15 residues. DNA for the CDR3: TGTGCCAGCAGTGTTGAGCGAACCTCCTACAATGAGCAGTTCTTC. This translates into CASSVERTSYNEQFF. Together with reference TRBV2 and TRBJ2-1, the CDR3 gives the full variable domain: EPEVTQTPSHQVTQMGQEVILRCVPISNHLYFYWYRQILGQKVEFLVSFYNNEISEKSEIFDDQFSVERPDGSNFTLKIRSTKLEDSAMYFCASSVERTSYNEQFFGPGTRLTVL.

This clone was seen more than once but under ten times. The rearrangement uses TRBV19 and TRBJ1-2; 9 bases are shared with TRBD1. The V and J ends lost 5 bases and 4 bases, in that order; junction bases with no gene match: 11. In germline, CDR1 is LNHDA, CDR2 SQIVND (reference sequence). This CDR3 comprises 16 residues. CDR3 in DNA: TGTGCCAGTAGTTCAAACCCCGGGACAGGGAGCTATGGCTACACCTTC. Translation: CASSSNPGTGSYGYTF.

This chain connects TRBV18 to TRBJ2-2, with D possibly TRBD2 on 5 matching bases. Looked up from germline, CDR1 is KGHSH and CDR2 is LQKENI. This CDR3 has 17 residues. V shed 2 bases and J shed 4 bases, with 17 bases lying between them. CDR3 residues: CASSPARNQRSTGELFF. The CDR3 bases are TGTGCCAGCTCACCAGCGCGTAACCAGCGGAGCACCGGGGAGCTGTTTTTT.

This rearrangement joins TRBV2 to TRBJ2-7; D perhaps matches TRBD1 (6 bases). The germline V gene has CDR1 SNHLY and CDR2 FYNNEI. The CDR3 extends over 13 amino acids. The ends were cut back, 8 bases at V and 3 bases at J, with 14 bases in the middle. CDR3 nucleotides: TGTGCCAGCGGCAGGGGTAGAGACTACGAGCAGTACTTC. Translated: CASGRGRDYEQYF.

The chain joins TRBV7-8 to TRBJ2-3, with TRBD2 matching 9 bases. Germline trimming cut 8 bases from V and 4 bases from J; bases unmatched to any gene: 7. Germline CDR1 and CDR2: SGHVS and FQNEAQ. The CDR3 spans 14 residues. CDR3 sequence (DNA): TGTGCCAGCGGTAGCGGGAGTCTTGCAGATACGCAGTATTTT. The encoded protein is CASGSGSLADTQYF.

The chain combines TRBV9 with TRBJ1-3; possibly TRBD1 for D (6 bases). The CDR3 totals 15 residues. The V gene's germline CDR1 is SGDLS and CDR2 YYNGEE. V lost 0 bases and J 2 bases, leaving 9 bases between the germline ends. Written as DNA, the CDR3 is TGTGCCAGCAGCGTAGTCCAGGGGCCTGGAAACACCATATATTTT. Its protein product is CASSVVQGPGNTIYF.

V gene TRBV7-2 combines with J gene TRBJ1-6; 7 nucleotides match TRBD1. Trimming removed 1 base from V and 9 bases from J; junction bases left unmatched: 9. CDR3 length: 16 residues. Germline CDR1 reads SGHTA; CDR2 reads FQGNSA. The CDR3 DNA is TGTGCCAGCAGCTTAGAGAGGGCAGGGGGTGCTTCACCCCTCCACTTT. Protein product: CASSLERAGGASPLHF.